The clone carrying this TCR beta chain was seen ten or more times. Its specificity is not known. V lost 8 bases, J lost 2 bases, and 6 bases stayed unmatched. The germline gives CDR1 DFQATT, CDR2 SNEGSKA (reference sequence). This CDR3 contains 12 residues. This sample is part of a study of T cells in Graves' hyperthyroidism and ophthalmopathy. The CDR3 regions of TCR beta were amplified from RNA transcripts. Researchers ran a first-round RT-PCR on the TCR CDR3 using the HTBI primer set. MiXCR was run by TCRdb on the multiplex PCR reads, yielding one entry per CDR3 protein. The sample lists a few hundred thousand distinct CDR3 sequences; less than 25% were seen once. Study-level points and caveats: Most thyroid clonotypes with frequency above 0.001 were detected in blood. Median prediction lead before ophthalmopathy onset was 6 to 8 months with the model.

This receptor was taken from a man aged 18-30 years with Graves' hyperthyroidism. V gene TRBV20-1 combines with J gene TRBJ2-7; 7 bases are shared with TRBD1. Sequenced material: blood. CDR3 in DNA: TGCAGTTCACTAACAGGGGCCTACGAGCAGTACTTC. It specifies CSSLTGAYEQYF.